Here is one TCR beta chain with its context. The antigen remains unidentified. TRB amplification used approximately 0.25 ug of peripheral blood genomic DNA. One tube held mixed TRB-A and TRB-B primer pools for touch-down PCR. TCRdb reprocessed the multiplex PCR reads; each CDR3 protein has one entry and no DNA is given. The repertoire table contains 2,500 to 4,000 distinct CDR3 sequences. This record belongs to a study of T cell clusters in autoimmune cytopenias. General study results and limits: TRB repertoire shifts in secondary cytopenia and chronic lymphocytic leukemia mostly reflected lymphoma, not autoimmunity. Comparing secondary cytopenia with chronic lymphocytic leukemia showed no cluster-lack signature, apparently masked by lymphoma repertoire.

Germline loops: CDR1 MNHEY, CDR2 SVGAGI. The CDR3 is 15 amino acids. This clonotype was obtained from a human donor with an autoimmune cytopenia or autoimmune hepatitis (not recorded which). Sequenced input: peripheral blood. The genes are TRBV6-5 and TRBJ2-7; TCRdb selects TRBD1, and the lack of DNA leaves this call unchecked. CDR3 region: CASSATGTGGNEQYF.